This T cell receptor beta chain appears in the sequencing data of a study of T cell repertoires in cytomegalovirus infection (dated by TCRdb to the late 2010s). General notes on the study: Recently identified HLA-C-restricted CMV epitopes, whose presentation resists viral immunomodulation, were targeted by peptide stimulations together with well-studied HLA-B-restricted epitopes. Because public TCR beta signatures pointed to carriage of CMV infection together with the matching HLA type, the HLA type of each donor mattered for the analysis. The paper's findings and limits, for the study overall: Cumulative frequency of public TCR beta family members discriminated carriers of CMV infection plus the relevant HLA type in this cohort and an independent approximately 400-donor cohort. In the ex vivo response, HLA-C-restricted CMV-specific TCR beta clonotypes were dominant, and in two of eight donors the single most frequent clonotype came from this HLA-C-restricted group.

The CDR1 and CDR2 encoded by the germline V gene are SGHVS and FNYEAQ. From the cysteine up to the phenylalanine, the CDR3 has a length of 14 residues. The kept DNA is CDR3 alone, 42 bases in frame from the first base. Regarding this clonotype: Its antigen has not been determined. The junction differs from germline at one of its ends, possibly a read error.

TCRdb lists the instrument as Illumina HiSeq 1500. TCRdb handled the public reads itself, with Q25 trimming in fastp and clone calling in MiXCR, and kept productive beta chains. Entries that share a CDR3 protein sequence are merged under the most common genes and DNA. For this sample there are fewer than 1,000,000 distinct CDR3 sequences; around a third appear just once. In total, the top ten clones hold 11% to 15% of the sample. This specimen's treatment or condition label, per the study, means: in vitro stimulation with specific CMV peptide epitopes to enrich CMV-specific T cells. This sequence was found in a human donor in good health (CMV status not recorded). Some clones in this sample may be carry-over from other donors' samples. The rearranged segments are TRBV7-6 and TRBJ2-3; the D gene cannot be named for sure. The sample in question was cultured CD8+ T cells from PBMCs, obtained from culture after CMV antigen stimulation. The CDR3 has the sequence CASSDITGTDTQYF. The nucleotide sequence is TGTGCTAGCAGCGACATAACAGGCACAGATACGCAGTATTTT.